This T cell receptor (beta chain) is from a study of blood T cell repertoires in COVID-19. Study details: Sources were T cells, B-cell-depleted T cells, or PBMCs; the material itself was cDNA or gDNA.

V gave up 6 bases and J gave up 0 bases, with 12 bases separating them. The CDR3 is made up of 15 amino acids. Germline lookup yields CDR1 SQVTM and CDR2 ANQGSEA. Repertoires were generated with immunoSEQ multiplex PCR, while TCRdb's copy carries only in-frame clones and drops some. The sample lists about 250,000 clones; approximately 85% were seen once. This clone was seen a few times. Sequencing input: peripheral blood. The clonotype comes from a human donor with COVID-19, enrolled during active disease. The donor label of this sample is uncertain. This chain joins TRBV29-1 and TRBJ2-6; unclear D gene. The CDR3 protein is CSVATPPSGANVLTF. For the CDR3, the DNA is TGCAGCGTGGCGACACCTCCCTCTGGGGCCAACGTCCTGACTTTC.